Listed below are T cell receptor beta chains from one sample, sequenced in a study of technical replicates of blood from a few donors. Produced via immunoSEQ multiplex PCR; TCRdb's table is partial and in-frame only. This sample has roughly 97,000 clones, with approximately 96% found just once. Sequencing input: T cells isolated from PBMCs. All receptors come from a human donor in good health. Both conserved end residues are part of each CDR3. The D gene is left open where the match is weak. Size is omitted from some rows. Given values are once, few, many or a class for expanded clones.

d_gene	v_gene	j_gene	abundance	CDR3aa	CDR3nt
TRBD2	TRBV7-3	TRBJ2-2	.	CASSFSVGGLITGELFF	TGTGCCAGCAGTTTCTCTGTGGGAGGGCTTATTACCGGGGAGCTGTTTTTT
.	TRBV7-2	TRBJ2-1	.	CASSWRDFASPNEQFF	TGTGCCAGCAGCTGGCGGGACTTCGCATCGCCCAATGAGCAGTTCTTC
TRBD1	TRBV28	TRBJ2-3	.	CASSSPGQGGTDTQYF	TGTGCCAGCAGTTCCCCTGGACAGGGCGGCACAGATACGCAGTATTTT
.	TRBV27	TRBJ2-3	.	CASSLLGWDTQYF	TGTGCCAGCAGTTTACTGGGCTGGGATACGCAGTATTTT
.	TRBV28	TRBJ1-4	once	CASSLVTATNEKLFF	TGTGCCAGCAGTTTAGTAACAGCAACTAATGAAAAACTGTTTTTT
TRBD1	TRBV28	TRBJ2-3	.	CASSPILRGLGTPTDTQYF	TGTGCCAGCAGTCCAATCCTCAGGGGGCTTGGCACCCCCACAGATACGCAGTATTTT
.	TRBV6-6	TRBJ2-7	.	CASSYEGVIYEQYF	TGTGCCAGCAGTTACGAGGGGGTAATCTACGAGCAGTACTTC
TRBD1	TRBV6-1	TRBJ2-7	.	CASSELRTGLEQYF	TGTGCCAGCAGTGAATTGAGGACAGGGCTCGAGCAGTACTTC
TRBD1	TRBV10-3	TRBJ1-5	.	CAISEDRGRVEHQPQHF	TGTGCCATCAGTGAAGACAGGGGGCGAGTGGAGCATCAGCCCCAGCATTTT
TRBD2	TRBV4-2	TRBJ2-5	.	CASSPGTAGGTQYF	TGTGCCAGCAGCCCTGGGACTGCGGGGGGGACCCAGTACTTC
.	TRBV9	TRBJ1-1	.	CASSSGMNTEAFF	TGTGCCAGCAGCTCCGGTATGAACACTGAAGCTTTCTTT
TRBD1	TRBV6-5	TRBJ2-2	.	CASSYSWTGNTGELFF	TGTGCCAGCAGTTACTCCTGGACAGGGAACACCGGGGAGCTGTTTTTT
TRBD2	TRBV19	TRBJ2-5	.	CASSSGRGETQYF	TGTGCCAGTAGTAGCGGGAGAGGTGAGACCCAGTACTTC
TRBD2	TRBV7-2	TRBJ2-1	.	CASSFGLADEQFF	TGTGCCAGCAGCTTTGGACTAGCCGATGAGCAGTTCTTC
TRBD2	TRBV30	TRBJ2-3	few	CAWSRTSGTDTQYF	TGTGCCTGGAGTAGAACTAGCGGCACAGATACGCAGTATTTT
.	TRBV7-3	TRBJ2-1	.	CASSPGNEQFF	TGTGCCAGCAGCCCCGGCAATGAGCAGTTCTTC
.	TRBV5-4	TRBJ1-2	.	CASSPRDTNYGYTF	TGTGCCAGCAGCCCCCGGGACACCAACTATGGCTACACCTTC
.	TRBV27	TRBJ2-5	.	CALIGGREDGETQYF	TGTGCCCTCATAGGGGGGAGGGAGGACGGAGAGACCCAGTACTTC
.	TRBV14	TRBJ2-6	once	CASSQERPQDPSGANVLTF	TGTGCCAGCAGCCAAGAACGGCCACAGGACCCATCTGGGGCCAACGTCCTGACTTTC
TRBD2	TRBV29-1	TRBJ2-7	.	CSVAGGTHYEQYF	TGCAGCGTTGCGGGAGGGACTCACTACGAGCAGTACTTC
.	TRBV28	TRBJ2-7	.	CASSWAENYEQYF	TGTGCCAGCAGCTGGGCAGAGAACTACGAGCAGTACTTC
.	TRBV20-1	TRBJ1-1	.	CSAKDNGAFF	TGCAGTGCTAAGGACAACGGGGCTTTCTTT
.	TRBV30	TRBJ1-5	.	CAWSVKRDSNQPQHF	TGTGCCTGGAGTGTAAAGAGGGATAGCAATCAGCCCCAGCATTTT
.	TRBV30	TRBJ2-7	.	CAWRGTGNSGEQYF	TGTGCCTGGCGTGGAACAGGGAACTCGGGCGAGCAGTACTTC
TRBD1	TRBV19	TRBJ2-5	.	CAAGQGSGTQYF	TGTGCGGCGGGACAGGGGTCAGGGACCCAGTACTTC
TRBD1	TRBV5-6	TRBJ1-4	.	CASNNKGAGNEKLFF	TGCGCCAGCAACAACAAGGGGGCGGGAAATGAAAAACTGTTTTTT
TRBD1	TRBV7-9	TRBJ2-5	.	CASDQTDRVETQYF	TGTGCCAGCGACCAAACCGACAGGGTTGAGACCCAGTACTTC
.	TRBV7-9	TRBJ2-7	.	CASSLTSGVPHEQYF	TGTGCCAGCAGCTTAACGTCCGGGGTTCCCCACGAGCAGTACTTC
TRBD2	TRBV19	TRBJ2-2	few	CASRHRLAGHTGELFF	TGTGCCAGTAGGCACAGACTAGCGGGACACACCGGGGAGCTGTTTTTT
.	TRBV1	TRBJ1-2	once	CTSSQAGDLANYGYTF	TGCACCAGCAGCCAAGCGGGGGACCTAGCTAACTATGGCTACACCTTC
TRBD1	TRBV5-1	TRBJ1-2	.	CASSPIQGTNYGYTF	TGCGCCAGCAGCCCCATACAGGGGACAAACTATGGCTACACCTTC
TRBD1	TRBV13	TRBJ2-3	.	CASSRQGTDTQYF	TGTGCCAGCAGTAGACAGGGAACAGATACGCAGTATTTT
.	TRBV19	TRBJ2-3	.	CASSIEPGRGDTQYF	TGTGCCAGTAGTATAGAGCCAGGGCGGGGAGATACGCAGTATTTT
TRBD2	TRBV2	TRBJ2-1	.	CASQYGGLAGVIINEQFF	TGTGCCAGCCAGTACGGGGGACTAGCGGGAGTTATCATAAATGAGCAGTTCTTC
.	TRBV19	TRBJ1-4	.	CASSIRGEKLFF	TGTGCCAGTAGTATTAGGGGTGAAAAACTGTTTTTT
TRBD1	TRBV5-1	TRBJ1-1	.	CASSSDRAATEAFF	TGCGCCAGCAGCTCAGACAGGGCGGCCACTGAAGCTTTCTTT
.	TRBV11-2	TRBJ2-3	.	CASSLDAGGPTDTQYF	TGTGCCAGCAGCTTAGACGCGGGCGGGCCCACAGATACGCAGTATTTT
TRBD2	TRBV10-3	TRBJ2-7	.	CAISEMTSGRDEQYF	TGTGCCATCAGTGAGATGACTAGCGGGAGGGACGAGCAGTACTTC
.	TRBV14	TRBJ2-7	.	CASSQITGSYEQYF	TGTGCCAGCAGCCAAATCACGGGGAGCTACGAGCAGTACTTC
.	TRBV6-5	TRBJ2-1	.	CASSYLSGDEQFF	TGTGCCAGCAGTTACTTGAGCGGCGATGAGCAGTTCTTC
TRBD2	TRBV29-1	TRBJ2-1	.	CSVDAGTSGYNEQFF	TGCAGCGTGGATGCCGGGACTAGCGGCTACAATGAGCAGTTCTTC
.	TRBV11-2	TRBJ1-1	.	CASSFRVREVNTEAFF	TGTGCCAGCAGCTTTAGAGTCCGGGAGGTGAACACTGAAGCTTTCTTT
.	TRBV7-9	TRBJ2-7	.	CASSLWDKGPYEQYF	TGTGCCAGCAGCTTATGGGACAAGGGTCCCTACGAGCAGTACTTC
.	TRBV6-4	TRBJ1-1	.	CASREQGNTEAFF	TGTGCCAGCAGAGAACAGGGGAACACTGAAGCTTTCTTT
TRBD2	TRBV6-6	TRBJ2-3	.	CASIQGSGRGADTQYF	TGTGCCAGCATTCAAGGTAGCGGGAGGGGTGCAGATACGCAGTATTTT
.	TRBV27	TRBJ1-4	.	CASRTMGPTNEKLFF	TGTGCCAGCAGAACCATGGGGCCAACTAATGAAAAACTGTTTTTT